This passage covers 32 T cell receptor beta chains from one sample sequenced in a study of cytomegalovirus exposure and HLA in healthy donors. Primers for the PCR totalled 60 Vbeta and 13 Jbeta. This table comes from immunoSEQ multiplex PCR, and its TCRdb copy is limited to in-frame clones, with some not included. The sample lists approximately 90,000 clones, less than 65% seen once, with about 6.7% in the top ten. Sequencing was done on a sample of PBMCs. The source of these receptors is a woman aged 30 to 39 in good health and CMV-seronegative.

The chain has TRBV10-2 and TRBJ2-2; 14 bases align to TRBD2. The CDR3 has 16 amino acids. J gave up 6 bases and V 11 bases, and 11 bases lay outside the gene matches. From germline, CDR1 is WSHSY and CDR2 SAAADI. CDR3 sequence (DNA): TGCGCCCGCTCCAGGAAGACTAGCGGGGGGGCCGGGGAGCTGTTTTTT. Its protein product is CARSRKTSGGAGELFF.

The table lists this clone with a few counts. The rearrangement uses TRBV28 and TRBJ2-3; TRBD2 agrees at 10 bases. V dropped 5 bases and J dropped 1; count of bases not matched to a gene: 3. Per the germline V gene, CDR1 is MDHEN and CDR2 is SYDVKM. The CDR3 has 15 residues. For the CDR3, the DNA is TGTGCCAGCAGTCTAGCGGGAGTAGGCACAGATACGCAGTATTTT. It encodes CASSLAGVGTDTQYF.

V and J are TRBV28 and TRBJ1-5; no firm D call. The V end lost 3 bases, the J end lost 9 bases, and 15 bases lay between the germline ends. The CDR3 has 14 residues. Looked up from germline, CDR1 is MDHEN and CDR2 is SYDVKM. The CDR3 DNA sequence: TGTGCCAGCAGTTTCCGCGGCAGCCCCCCGCCCCAGCATTTT. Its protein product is CASSFRGSPPPQHF.

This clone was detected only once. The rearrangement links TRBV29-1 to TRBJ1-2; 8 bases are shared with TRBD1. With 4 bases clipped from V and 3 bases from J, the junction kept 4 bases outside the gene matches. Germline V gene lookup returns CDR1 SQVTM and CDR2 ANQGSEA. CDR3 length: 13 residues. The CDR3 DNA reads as TGCAGCGTTGCTACGGACAGGGACTATGGCTACACCTTC. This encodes CSVATDRDYGYTF. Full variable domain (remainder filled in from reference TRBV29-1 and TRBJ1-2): SAVISQKPSRDICQRGTSLTIQCQVDSQVTMMFWYRQQPGQSLTLIATANQGSEATYESGFVIDKFPISRPNLTFSTLTVSNMSPEDSSIYLCSVATDRDYGYTFGSGTRLTVV.

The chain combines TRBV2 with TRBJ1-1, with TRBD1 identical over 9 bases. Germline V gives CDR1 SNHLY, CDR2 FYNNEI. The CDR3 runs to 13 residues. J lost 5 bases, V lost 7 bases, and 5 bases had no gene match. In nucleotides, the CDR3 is TGTGCCAGCATGGGGACAGGGCAAACTGAAGCTTTCTTT. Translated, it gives CASMGTGQTEAFF.

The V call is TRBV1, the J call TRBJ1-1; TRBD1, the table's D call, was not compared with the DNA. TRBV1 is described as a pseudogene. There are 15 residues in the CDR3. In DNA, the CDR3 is TGCACCAGCAGCCAAGAAACTACAGGGAACACTGAAGCTTTTTTT. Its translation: CTSSQETTGNTEAFF.

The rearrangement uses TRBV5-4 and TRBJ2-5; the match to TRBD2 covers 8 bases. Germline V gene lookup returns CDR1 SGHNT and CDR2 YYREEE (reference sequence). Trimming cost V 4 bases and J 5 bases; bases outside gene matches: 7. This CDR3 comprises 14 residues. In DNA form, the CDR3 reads TGTGCCAGCAGCGCCGGGACTAGTAGGGAGACCCAGTACTTC. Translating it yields CASSAGTSRETQYF. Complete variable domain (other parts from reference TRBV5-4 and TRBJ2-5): ETGVTQSPTHLIKTRGQQVTLRCSSQSGHNTVSWYQQALGQGPQFIFQYYREEENGRGNFPPRFSGLQFPNYSSELNVNALELDDSALYLCASSAGTSRETQYFGPGTRLLVL.

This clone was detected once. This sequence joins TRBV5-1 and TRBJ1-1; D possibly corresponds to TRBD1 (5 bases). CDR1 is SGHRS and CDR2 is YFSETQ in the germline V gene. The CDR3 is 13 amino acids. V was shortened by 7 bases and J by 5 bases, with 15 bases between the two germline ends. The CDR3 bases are TGCGCCAGCGGAGGGGAGGGGTGGACTGAAGCTTTCTTT. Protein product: CASGGEGWTEAFF.

As DNA, the CDR3 is TGTGCCAGCAGATACAGGGAAAAACTGTTTTTT. This translates into CASRYREKLFF. The chain couples TRBV2 to TRBJ1-4; perhaps TRBD1 as D (5 bases). The CDR3 runs 11 residues. Trimming shortened V by 6 bases and J by 8 bases, and 7 bases separated the two germline ends. Germline CDR1 is SNHLY and CDR2 is FYNNEI. Full variable domain (remainder filled in from reference TRBV2 and TRBJ1-4): EPEVTQTPSHQVTQMGQEVILRCVPISNHLYFYWYRQILGQKVEFLVSFYNNEISEKSEIFDDQFSVERPDGSNFTLKIRSTKLEDSAMYFCASRYREKLFFGSGTQLSVL.

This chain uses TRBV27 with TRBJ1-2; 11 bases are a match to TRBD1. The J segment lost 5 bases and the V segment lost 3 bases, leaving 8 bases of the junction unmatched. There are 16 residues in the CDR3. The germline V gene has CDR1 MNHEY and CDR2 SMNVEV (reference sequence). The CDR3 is CASSFGQGAPWYGYTF. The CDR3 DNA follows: TGTGCCAGCAGTTTCGGACAGGGGGCTCCTTGGTATGGCTACACCTTC.

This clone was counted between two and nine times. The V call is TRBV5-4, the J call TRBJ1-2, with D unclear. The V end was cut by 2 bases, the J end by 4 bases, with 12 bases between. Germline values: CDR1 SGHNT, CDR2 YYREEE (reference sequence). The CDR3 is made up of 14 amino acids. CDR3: CASSLPGSTYGYTF. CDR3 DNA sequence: TGTGCCAGCAGCTTACCCGGGAGCACCTATGGCTACACCTTC.

CDR3 sequence (DNA): TGTGCCAGCAGTAGGGGAGAGACCCAGTACTTC. Its protein is CASSRGETQYF. This chain joins TRBV5-6 and TRBJ2-5, with a weak D call TRBD1 (5 bases). There are 11 residues in the CDR3. Germline V gene data show CDR1 as SGHDT and CDR2 as YYEEEE. V dropped 5 bases and J dropped 4 bases, with 6 bases sitting between them.

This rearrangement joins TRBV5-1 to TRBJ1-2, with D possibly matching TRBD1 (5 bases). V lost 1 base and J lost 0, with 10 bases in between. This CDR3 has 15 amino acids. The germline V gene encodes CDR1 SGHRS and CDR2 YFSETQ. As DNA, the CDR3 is TGCGCCAGCAGCTTGTGGGGGGTAGCTAACTATGGCTACACCTTC. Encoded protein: CASSLWGVANYGYTF.

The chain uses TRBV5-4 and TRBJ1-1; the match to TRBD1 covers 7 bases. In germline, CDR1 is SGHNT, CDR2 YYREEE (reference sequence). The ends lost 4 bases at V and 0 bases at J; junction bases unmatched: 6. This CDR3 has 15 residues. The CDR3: CASSRGGQVNTEAFF. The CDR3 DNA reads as TGTGCCAGCAGCCGGGGAGGACAGGTGAACACTGAAGCTTTCTTT. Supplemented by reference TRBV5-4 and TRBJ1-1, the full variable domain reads ETGVTQSPTHLIKTRGQQVTLRCSSQSGHNTVSWYQQALGQGPQFIFQYYREEENGRGNFPPRFSGLQFPNYSSELNVNALELDDSALYLCASSRGGQVNTEAFFGQGTRLTVV.

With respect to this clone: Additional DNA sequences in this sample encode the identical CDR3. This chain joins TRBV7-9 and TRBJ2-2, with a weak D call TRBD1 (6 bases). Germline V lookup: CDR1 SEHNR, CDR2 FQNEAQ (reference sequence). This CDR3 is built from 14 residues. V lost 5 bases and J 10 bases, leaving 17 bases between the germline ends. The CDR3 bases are TGTGCCAGCAGCCTCCGGACAGCTTCGTTGGAGCTGTTTTTT. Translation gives CASSLRTASLELFF.

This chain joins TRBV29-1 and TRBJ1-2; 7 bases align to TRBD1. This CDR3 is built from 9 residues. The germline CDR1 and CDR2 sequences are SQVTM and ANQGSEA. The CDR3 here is CREGAGYTF. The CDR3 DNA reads TGCAGGGAGGGGGCTGGCTACACCTTC.

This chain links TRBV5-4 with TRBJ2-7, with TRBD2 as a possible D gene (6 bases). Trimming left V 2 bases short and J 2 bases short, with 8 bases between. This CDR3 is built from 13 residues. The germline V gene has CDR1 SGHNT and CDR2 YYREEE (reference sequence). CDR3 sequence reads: CASSFGGTYEQYF. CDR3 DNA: TGTGCCAGCAGCTTTGGGGGGACCTACGAGCAGTACTTC.

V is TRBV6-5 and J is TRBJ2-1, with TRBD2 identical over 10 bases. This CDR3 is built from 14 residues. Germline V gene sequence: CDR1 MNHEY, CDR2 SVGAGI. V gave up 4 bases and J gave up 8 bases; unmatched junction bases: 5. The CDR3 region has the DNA TGTGCCAGCAGTTGGTTCGGGACTAGCGATGAGCAGTTCTTC. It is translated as CASSWFGTSDEQFF.

The CDR3 spells CASRTSAGTDTQYF. DNA of the CDR3: TGTGCCAGCAGGACTAGCGCTGGCACAGATACGCAGTATTTT. This sequence joins TRBV7-2 and TRBJ2-3; 8 nucleotides line up with TRBD2. The CDR3 is made up of 14 amino acids. CDR1 is SGHTA, CDR2 FQGNSA, per germline. The junction had 3 bases not matched to a gene; V was cut back by 6 bases and J by 1 base.

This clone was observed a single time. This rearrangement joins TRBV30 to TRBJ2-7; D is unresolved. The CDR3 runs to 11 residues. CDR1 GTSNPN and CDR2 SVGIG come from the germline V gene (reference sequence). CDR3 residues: CAHELSYEQYF. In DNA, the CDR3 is TGTGCGCATGAGCTTTCCTACGAGCAGTACTTC.

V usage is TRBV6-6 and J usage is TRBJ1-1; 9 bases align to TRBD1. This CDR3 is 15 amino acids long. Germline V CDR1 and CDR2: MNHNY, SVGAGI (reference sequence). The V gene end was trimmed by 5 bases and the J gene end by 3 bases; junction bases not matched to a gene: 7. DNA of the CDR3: TGTGCCAGCAGTAAACAGGGGGCCACGGACACTGAAGCTTTCTTT. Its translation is CASSKQGATDTEAFF.

The CDR3 bases are TGTGCCAGTAGTTTCTGGGGCCTTAGCACAGATACGCAGTATTTT. This codes for CASSFWGLSTDTQYF. The genes are TRBV19 and TRBJ2-3, with D possibly TRBD1 on 5 matching bases. CDR3 length equals 15 residues. V lost 5 bases and J 0 bases, leaving 12 bases between the germline ends. Per germline, CDR1 LNHDA and CDR2 SQIVND (reference sequence). The whole variable domain, remainder taken from reference TRBV19 and TRBJ2-3, is DGGITQSPKYLFRKEGQNVTLSCEQNLNHDAMYWYRQDPGQGLRLIYYSQIVNDFQKGDIAEGYSVSREKKESFPLTVTSAQKNPTAFYLCASSFWGLSTDTQYFGPGTRLTVL.

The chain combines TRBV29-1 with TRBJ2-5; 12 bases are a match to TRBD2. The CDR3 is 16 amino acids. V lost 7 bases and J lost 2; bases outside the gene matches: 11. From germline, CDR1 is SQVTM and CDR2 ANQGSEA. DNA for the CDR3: TGCAGCGGCTGGACTAGCGGGGATGCCTTACAAGAGACCCAGTACTTC. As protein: CSGWTSGDALQETQYF.

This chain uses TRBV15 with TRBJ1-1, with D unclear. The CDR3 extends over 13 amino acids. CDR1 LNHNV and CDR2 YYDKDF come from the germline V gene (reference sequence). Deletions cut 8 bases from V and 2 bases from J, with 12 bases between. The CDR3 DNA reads TGTGCCACCGCGCGCACCCGAAACACTGAAGCTTTCTTT. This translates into CATARTRNTEAFF.

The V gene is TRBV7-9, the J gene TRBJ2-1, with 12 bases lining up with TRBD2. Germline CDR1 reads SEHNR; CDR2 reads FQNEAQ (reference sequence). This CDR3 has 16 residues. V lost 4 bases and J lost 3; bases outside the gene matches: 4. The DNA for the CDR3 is TGTGCCAGCAGCTCATTACTAGCGGGGGGCTACAATGAGCAGTTCTTC. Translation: CASSSLLAGGYNEQFF.

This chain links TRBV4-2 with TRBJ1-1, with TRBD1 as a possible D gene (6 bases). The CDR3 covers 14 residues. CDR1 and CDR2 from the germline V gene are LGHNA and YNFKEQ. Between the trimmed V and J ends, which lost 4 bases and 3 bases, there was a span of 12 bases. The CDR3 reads CASSLQTGDTEAFF. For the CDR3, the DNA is TGTGCCAGCAGCCTCCAGACAGGAGACACTGAAGCTTTCTTT.

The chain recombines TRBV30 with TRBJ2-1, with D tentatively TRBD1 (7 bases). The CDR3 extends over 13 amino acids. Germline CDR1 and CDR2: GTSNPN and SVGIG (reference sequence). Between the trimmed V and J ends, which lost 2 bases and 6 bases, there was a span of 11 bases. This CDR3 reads CAWSSGGSNEQFF. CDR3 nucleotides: TGTGCCTGGAGTTCAGGGGGGAGCAATGAGCAGTTCTTC. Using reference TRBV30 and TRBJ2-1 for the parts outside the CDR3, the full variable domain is SQTIHQWPATLVQPVGSPLSLECTVEGTSNPNLYWYRQAAGRGLQLLFYSVGIGQISSEVPQNLSASRPQDRQFILSSKKLLLSDSGFYLCAWSSGGSNEQFFGPGTRLTVL.

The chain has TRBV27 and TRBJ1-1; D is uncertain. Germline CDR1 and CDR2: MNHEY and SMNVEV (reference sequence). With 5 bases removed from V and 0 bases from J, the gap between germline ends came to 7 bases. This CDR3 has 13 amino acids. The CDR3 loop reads CASSHSMNTEAFF. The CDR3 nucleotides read TGTGCCAGCAGTCACAGCATGAACACTGAAGCTTTCTTT.

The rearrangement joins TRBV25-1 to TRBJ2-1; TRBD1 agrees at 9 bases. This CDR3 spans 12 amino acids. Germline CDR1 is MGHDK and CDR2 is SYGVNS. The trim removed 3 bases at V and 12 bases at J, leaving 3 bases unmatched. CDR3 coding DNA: TGTGCCAGCAGTGAGGGGACAGGGTCGCAGTTCTTC. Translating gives CASSEGTGSQFF.

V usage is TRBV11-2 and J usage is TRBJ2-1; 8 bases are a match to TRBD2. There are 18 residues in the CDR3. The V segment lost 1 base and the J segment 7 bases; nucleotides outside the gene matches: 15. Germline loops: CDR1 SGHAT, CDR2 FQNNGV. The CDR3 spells CASSLGRGGRAELNEQFF. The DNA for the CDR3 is TGTGCCAGCAGCTTAGGCCGGGGGGGCCGGGCTGAACTGAATGAGCAGTTCTTC.

DNA for the CDR3: TGTGCCAGCAGCTTCCCATCGGGGAACTATGGCTACACCTTC. Translation: CASSFPSGNYGYTF. The rearrangement joins TRBV11-2 to TRBJ1-2; no firm D call. V lost 3 bases and J lost 2, with 10 bases in between. CDR3 length: 14 amino acids. Germline assignment: CDR1 SGHAT and CDR2 FQNNGV.

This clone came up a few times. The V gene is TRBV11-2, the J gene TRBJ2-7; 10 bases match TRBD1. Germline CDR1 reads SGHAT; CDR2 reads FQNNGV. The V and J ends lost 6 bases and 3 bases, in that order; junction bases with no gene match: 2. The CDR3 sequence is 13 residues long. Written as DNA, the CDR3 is TGTGCCAGCAGGGGACAGGGGCACTACGAGCAGTACTTC. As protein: CASRGQGHYEQYF.